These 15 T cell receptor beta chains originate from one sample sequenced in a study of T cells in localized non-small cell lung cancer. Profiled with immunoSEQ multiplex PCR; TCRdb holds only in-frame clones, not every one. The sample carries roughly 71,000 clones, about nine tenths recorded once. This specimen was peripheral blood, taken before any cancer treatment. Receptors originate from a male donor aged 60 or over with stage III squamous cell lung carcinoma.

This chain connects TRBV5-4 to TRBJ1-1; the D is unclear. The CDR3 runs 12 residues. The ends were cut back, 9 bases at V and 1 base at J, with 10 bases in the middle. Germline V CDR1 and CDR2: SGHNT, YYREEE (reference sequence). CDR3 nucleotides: TGTGCCACATCGAGAGAGAACACTGAAGCTTTCTTT. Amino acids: CATSRENTEAFF. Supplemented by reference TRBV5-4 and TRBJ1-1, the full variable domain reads ETGVTQSPTHLIKTRGQQVTLRCSSQSGHNTVSWYQQALGQGPQFIFQYYREEENGRGNFPPRFSGLQFPNYSSELNVNALELDDSALYLCATSRENTEAFFGQGTRLTVV.

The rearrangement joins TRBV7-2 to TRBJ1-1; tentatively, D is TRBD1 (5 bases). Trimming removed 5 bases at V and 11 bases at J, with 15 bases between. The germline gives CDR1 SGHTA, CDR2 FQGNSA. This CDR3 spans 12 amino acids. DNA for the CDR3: TGTGCCAGCAGCGCTGTGGGGGATTTCGCTTTCTTT. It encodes CASSAVGDFAFF.

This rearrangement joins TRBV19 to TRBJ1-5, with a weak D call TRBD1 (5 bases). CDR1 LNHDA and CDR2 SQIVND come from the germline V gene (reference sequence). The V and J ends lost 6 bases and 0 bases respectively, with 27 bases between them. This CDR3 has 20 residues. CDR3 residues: CASRLTGLPDGIFSNQPQHF. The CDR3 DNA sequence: TGTGCCAGTAGGCTCACGGGACTTCCGGACGGAATTTTTAGCAATCAGCCCCAGCATTTT.

The CDR3 here is CASSRDSGDYEQYF. CDR3 DNA sequence: TGTGCCAGCAGCCGGGACTCTGGGGACTACGAGCAGTACTTC. The chain couples TRBV4-2 to TRBJ2-7, with D perhaps matching TRBD2 (6 bases). The germline V gene has CDR1 LGHNA and CDR2 YNFKEQ. The CDR3 has 14 residues. V lost 4 bases and J 3 bases, leaving 13 bases between the germline ends.

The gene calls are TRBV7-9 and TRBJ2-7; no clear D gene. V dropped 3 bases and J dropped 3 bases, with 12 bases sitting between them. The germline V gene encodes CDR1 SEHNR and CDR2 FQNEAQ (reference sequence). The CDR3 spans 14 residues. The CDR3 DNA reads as TGTGCCAGCAGCTTTGGAAAGGCTAACTACGAGCAGTACTTC. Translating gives CASSFGKANYEQYF.

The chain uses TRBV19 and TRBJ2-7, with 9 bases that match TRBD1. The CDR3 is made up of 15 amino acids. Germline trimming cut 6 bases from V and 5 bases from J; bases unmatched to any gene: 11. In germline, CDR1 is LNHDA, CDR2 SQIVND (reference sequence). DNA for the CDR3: TGTGCCAGTAGCAAAGAGGACAGGGGATTCGACGAGCAGTACTTC. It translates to CASSKEDRGFDEQYF.

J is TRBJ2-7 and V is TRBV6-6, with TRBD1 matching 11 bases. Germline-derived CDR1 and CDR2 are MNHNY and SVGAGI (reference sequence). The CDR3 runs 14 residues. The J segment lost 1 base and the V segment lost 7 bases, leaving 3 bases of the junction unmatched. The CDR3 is CASIRDRGSYEQYV. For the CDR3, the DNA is TGTGCCAGCATTCGGGACAGGGGGTCCTACGAGCAGTACGTC.

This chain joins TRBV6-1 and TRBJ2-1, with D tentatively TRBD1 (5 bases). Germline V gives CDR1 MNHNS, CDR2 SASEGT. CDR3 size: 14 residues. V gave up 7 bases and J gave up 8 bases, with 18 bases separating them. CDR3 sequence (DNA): TGTGCCAGCACCCCTCTAACAGGTGGGGATGAGCAGTTCTTC. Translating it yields CASTPLTGGDEQFF.

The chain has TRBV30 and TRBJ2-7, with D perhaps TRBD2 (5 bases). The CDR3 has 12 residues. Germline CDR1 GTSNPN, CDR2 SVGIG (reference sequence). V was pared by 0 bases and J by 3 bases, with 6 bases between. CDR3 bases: TGTGCCTGGAGTGTAGGAGGCTACGAGCAGTACTTC. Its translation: CAWSVGGYEQYF.

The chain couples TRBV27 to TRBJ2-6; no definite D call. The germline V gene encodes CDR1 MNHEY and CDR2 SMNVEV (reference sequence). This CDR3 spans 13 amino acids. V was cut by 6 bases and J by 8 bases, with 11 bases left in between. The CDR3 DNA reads TGTGCCAGCAGCCCATTGGCAACCAACGTCCTGACTTTC. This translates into CASSPLATNVLTF.

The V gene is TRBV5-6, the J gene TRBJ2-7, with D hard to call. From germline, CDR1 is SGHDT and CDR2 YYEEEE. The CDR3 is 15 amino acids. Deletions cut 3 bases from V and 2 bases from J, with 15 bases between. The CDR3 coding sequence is TGTGCCAGCAGCTCTATCTCGACTGGCGCCTACGAGCAGTACGTC. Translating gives CASSSISTGAYEQYV.

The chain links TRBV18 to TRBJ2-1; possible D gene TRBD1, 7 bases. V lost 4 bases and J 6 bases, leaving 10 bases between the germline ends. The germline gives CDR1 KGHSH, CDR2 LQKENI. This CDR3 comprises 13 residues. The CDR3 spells CASSRRGRNEQFF. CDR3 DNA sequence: TGTGCCAGCTCACGGAGGGGGCGCAATGAGCAGTTCTTC.

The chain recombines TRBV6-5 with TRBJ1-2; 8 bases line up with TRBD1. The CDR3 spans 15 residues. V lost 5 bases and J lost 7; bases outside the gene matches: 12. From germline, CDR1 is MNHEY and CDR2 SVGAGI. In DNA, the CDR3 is TGTGCCAGCAGTCGCCAGGGGGCGCCGGATCCTGGCTACACCTTC. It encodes CASSRQGAPDPGYTF.

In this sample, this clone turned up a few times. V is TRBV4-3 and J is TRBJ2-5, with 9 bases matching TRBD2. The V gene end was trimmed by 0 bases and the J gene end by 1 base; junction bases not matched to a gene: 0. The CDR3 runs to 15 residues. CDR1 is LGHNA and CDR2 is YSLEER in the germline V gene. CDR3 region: CASSQERGGQETQYF. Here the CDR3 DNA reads TGCGCCAGCAGCCAAGAGCGGGGGGGCCAAGAGACCCAGTACTTC.

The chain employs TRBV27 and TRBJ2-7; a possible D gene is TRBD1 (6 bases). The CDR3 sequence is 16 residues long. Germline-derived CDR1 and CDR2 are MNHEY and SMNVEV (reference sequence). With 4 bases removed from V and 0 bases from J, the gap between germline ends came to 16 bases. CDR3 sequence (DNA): TGTGCCAGCAGTTGGGGACACTCGAATTGCTCCTACGAGCAGTACGTC. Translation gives CASSWGHSNCSYEQYV.